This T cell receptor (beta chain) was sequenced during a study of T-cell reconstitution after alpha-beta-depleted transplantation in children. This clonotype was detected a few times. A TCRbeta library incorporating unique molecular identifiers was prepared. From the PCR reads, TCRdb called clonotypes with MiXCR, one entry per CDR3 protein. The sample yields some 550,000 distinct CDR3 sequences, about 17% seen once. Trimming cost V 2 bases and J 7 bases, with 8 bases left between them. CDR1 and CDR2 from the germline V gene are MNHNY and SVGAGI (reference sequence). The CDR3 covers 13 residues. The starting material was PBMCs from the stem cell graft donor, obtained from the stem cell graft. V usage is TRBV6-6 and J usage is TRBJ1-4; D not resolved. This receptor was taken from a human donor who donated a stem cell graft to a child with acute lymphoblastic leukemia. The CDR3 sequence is CASSYRHSEKLFF. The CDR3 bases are TGTGCCAGCAGTTACAGGCATTCTGAAAAACTGTTTTTT.